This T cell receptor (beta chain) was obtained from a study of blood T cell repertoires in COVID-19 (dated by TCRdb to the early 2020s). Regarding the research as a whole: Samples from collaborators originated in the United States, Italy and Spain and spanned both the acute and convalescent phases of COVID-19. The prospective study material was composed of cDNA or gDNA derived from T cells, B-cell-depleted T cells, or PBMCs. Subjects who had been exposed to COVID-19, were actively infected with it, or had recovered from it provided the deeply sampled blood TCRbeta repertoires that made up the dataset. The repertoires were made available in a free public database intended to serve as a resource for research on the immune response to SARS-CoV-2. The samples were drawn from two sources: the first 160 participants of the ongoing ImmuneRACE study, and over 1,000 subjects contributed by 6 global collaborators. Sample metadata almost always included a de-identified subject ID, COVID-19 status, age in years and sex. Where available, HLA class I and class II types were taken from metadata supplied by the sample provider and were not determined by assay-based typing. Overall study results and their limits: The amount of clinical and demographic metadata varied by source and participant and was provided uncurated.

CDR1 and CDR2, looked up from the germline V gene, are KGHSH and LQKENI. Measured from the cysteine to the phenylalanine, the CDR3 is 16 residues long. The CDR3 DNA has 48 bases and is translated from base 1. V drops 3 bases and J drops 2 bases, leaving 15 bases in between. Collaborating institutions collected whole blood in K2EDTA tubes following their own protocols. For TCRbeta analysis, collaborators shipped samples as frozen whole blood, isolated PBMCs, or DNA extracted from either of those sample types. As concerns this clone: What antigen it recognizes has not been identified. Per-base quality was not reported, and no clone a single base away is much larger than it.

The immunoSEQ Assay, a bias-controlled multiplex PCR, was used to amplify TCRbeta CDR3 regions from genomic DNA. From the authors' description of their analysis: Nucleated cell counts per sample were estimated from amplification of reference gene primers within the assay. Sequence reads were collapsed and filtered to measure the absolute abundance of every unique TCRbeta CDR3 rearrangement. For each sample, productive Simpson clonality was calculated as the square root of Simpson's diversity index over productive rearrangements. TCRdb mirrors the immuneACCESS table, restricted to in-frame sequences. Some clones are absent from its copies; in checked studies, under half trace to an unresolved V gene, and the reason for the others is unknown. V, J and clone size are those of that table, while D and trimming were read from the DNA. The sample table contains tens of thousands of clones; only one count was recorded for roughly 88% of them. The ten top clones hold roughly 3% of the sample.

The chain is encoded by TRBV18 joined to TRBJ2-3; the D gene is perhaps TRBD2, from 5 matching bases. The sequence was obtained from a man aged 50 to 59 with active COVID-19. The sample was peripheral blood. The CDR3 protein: CASSPSLADHTDTQYF. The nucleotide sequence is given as TGTGCCAGCTCACCGAGTCTAGCCGACCACACAGATACGCAGTATTTT.